This T cell receptor (beta chain) is from a study of blood T cell repertoires in COVID-19 (dated by TCRdb to 2020 to 2022). In the study overall: For ImmuneRACE Cohort 3, a participant was defined as recovered based on two consecutive negative NP/OP PCR tests, clearance by a healthcare professional, or resolution of symptoms. Nearly every sample came with metadata listing a de-identified subject ID, COVID-19 status, age in years and sex. The samples were drawn from the first 160 participants of the ongoing ImmuneRACE study and from under 1,500 subjects provided by 6 global collaborators. The material from the prospective study consisted of cDNA or gDNA derived from T cells, B-cell-depleted T cells, or PBMCs. Where available, HLA class I and class II types were obtained from metadata supplied by the sample provider rather than from assay-based typing. Deeply sampled blood TCRbeta repertoires from subjects exposed to, actively infected with, or recovered from COVID-19 were included in the dataset. Collaborator samples came from the United States, Italy and Spain and covered acute and convalescent phases of COVID-19. The repertoires were made available in a free public database intended to serve as a resource for research on the immune response to SARS-CoV-2. Overall study outcomes, separate from this receptor: Clinical and demographic metadata were provided uncurated, with the amount varying by source and participant.

Participants in the prospective study were aged roughly 18 to 100 years, lived in some 24 United States geographic areas, and enrolled through a virtual design. To assign participants to cohorts, the prospective study relied on clinical history that participants themselves reported in a screening survey and a study questionnaire. In the prospective study, mobile phlebotomists collected whole blood, serum and a nasopharyngeal or oropharyngeal swab from each participant. Over a roughly two-month period, participants in the prospective study had the option of providing additional blood draws and questionnaires. Before DNA extraction, prospective study blood samples were shipped either frozen or at room temperature. Turning to this clone: Its antigen is currently not known. Per-base qualities were not stored, and no clone one base away is much larger.

TCRbeta CDR3 regions were amplified from genomic DNA by means of the immunoSEQ Assay, a bias-controlled multiplex PCR. The authors' analysis ran thus. The number of nucleated cells in each sample was estimated from the amplification of reference gene primers within the assay. To quantify the absolute abundance of each unique TCRbeta CDR3 rearrangement, sequence reads were collapsed and filtered. For each sample, productive Simpson clonality was calculated as the square root of Simpson's diversity index across productive rearrangements. What TCRdb holds here is the immuneACCESS table cut down to in-frame rearrangements. Part of the clones is not present; checked against another copy, under half of the missing clones reflect an unresolved V gene, and the others are unexplained. V, J and clone size are those of that table, while D and trimming were read from the DNA. This sample lists roughly 230,000 clones; more than 75% were detected once. Of the sample, around 7% falls within the top ten clones.

This clonotype originated in a man aged 25 to 40 in a cohort exposed to, infected with or recovered from COVID-19 (not recorded which). The sample taken for sequencing was PBMCs or T cells enriched from blood (not recorded which).

CDR3 reads: CASSSRVAEAFF. The nucleotide sequence reads TGTGCCAGCAGTTCGAGGGTGGCTGAAGCTTTCTTT. This chain joins TRBV28 to TRBJ1-1; no D gene can be assigned with confidence. The CDR3 numbers 12 residues from cysteine through phenylalanine. This entry keeps only the CDR3 DNA: 36 bases, framed from base 1. At the junction V is shortened by 4 bases and J by 6 bases, with 9 bases in between. Sequences MDHEN (CDR1) and SYDVKM (CDR2) are obtained from the germline V gene.